This T cell receptor beta chain was sequenced for a study of CD8 T cells in ankylosing spondylitis. Study observations and caveats: Characteristic of ankylosing spondylitis blood, it appeared, was a TCR beta motif comprising about 8 highly homologous variants.

A single record per CDR3 protein comes from TCRdb applying MiXCR to the 5' RACE reads. The sample gives fewer than 200,000 distinct CDR3 sequences, 18% of which show up once; 4.3% is in the top ten. About this clonotype: Its antigen is not known.

The CDR3 covers 15 residues. V lost 6 bases to trimming and J lost 8 bases, with 19 bases between them. The sequencing input was blood, either unsorted or a sorted T cell fraction (not recorded which). The V call is TRBV12-3 or TRBV12-4, the J call TRBJ2-2; D remains ambiguous. The TCR sequence derives from a male donor between 10 and 30 years old with ankylosing spondylitis or in good health (not recorded which). For the CDR3, the DNA is TGTGCCAGCAGAACGGACCCCGTCGTGGCGGGGGAGCTGTTTTTT. This gives the protein CASRTDPVVAGELFF.